This is a list of T cell receptor beta chains from one sample in a study of early T cells in non-severe SARS-CoV-2 infection. One entry per CDR3 protein, called by TCRdb with MiXCR from the 5' RACE reads. The sample includes 40,000 to 60,000 distinct CDR3 sequences, about 7.8% of them seen just once. Source material: whole blood. The receptor set was obtained from an adult who was a healthcare worker with PCR-confirmed SARS-CoV-2 infection or an uninfected control (not recorded which). The CDR3 runs from the conserved cysteine through the conserved F or W. The order of the fields is V gene, J gene, clone size, CDR3 length, D gene, CDR3 DNA, CDR3 protein. D genes are given only for firm matches. Size values are once, few and many counts, or a class for expanded clones, and some rows have none.

V: TRBV27; J: TRBJ1-5; size: many; length: 14; D: TRBD1; DNA: TGTGCCAGCGCTGACAGGGGTAGCAATCAGCCCCAGCATTTT; CDR3: CASADRGSNQPQHF
V: TRBV14; J: TRBJ2-3; size: many; length: 14; D: -; DNA: TGTGCCAGCAGCACACCGAGCGGCACAGATACGCAGTATTTT; CDR3: CASSTPSGTDTQYF
V: TRBV20-1; J: TRBJ2-7; size: many; length: 13; D: -; DNA: TGCAGTGCTAGTAGTGGGCAGATCTACGAGCAGTACTTC; CDR3: CSASSGQIYEQYF
V: TRBV20-1; J: TRBJ2-7; size: -; length: 15; D: TRBD1; DNA: TGCAGTGCTAAGGCCGGGACAGGGAGTCGGTACGAGCAGTACTTC; CDR3: CSAKAGTGSRYEQYF
V: TRBV20-1; J: TRBJ2-5; size: -; length: 13; D: -; DNA: TGCAGTGCTAGACCCCCCTACCAAGAGACCCAGTACTTC; CDR3: CSARPPYQETQYF
V: TRBV29-1; J: TRBJ2-7; size: few; length: 13; D: -; DNA: TGCAGCGTTGCCCCACAGGGATCCTACGAGCAGTACTTC; CDR3: CSVAPQGSYEQYF
V: TRBV19; J: TRBJ1-2; size: few; length: 17; D: TRBD1; DNA: TGTGCCAGTAGTATAGAGGCACTGGACAGGGGCAGCTATGGCTACACCTTC; CDR3: CASSIEALDRGSYGYTF
V: TRBV29-1; J: TRBJ2-2; size: many; length: 16; D: TRBD1; DNA: TGCAGCGTTGCCACGGGACAGGGCCCGAACACCGGGGAGCTGTTTTTT; CDR3: CSVATGQGPNTGELFF
V: TRBV20-1; J: TRBJ2-3; size: many; length: 17; D: TRBD2; DNA: TGCAGTGCTAGTGCAAGAGGGACTAGCGGTTTGAAAGATACGCAGTATTTT; CDR3: CSASARGTSGLKDTQYF
V: TRBV5-1; J: TRBJ2-5; size: few; length: 16; D: TRBD2; DNA: TGCGCCAGCAGCGTTGGACTAGCGACGAGACAAGAGACCCAGTACTTC; CDR3: CASSVGLATRQETQYF
V: TRBV6-5; J: TRBJ1-4; size: -; length: 13; D: TRBD1; DNA: TGTGCCAGCAGTCTGGGGACAGGGGGAAAACTGTTTTTT; CDR3: CASSLGTGGKLFF
V: TRBV3-1; J: TRBJ2-5; size: many; length: 12; D: -; DNA: TGTGCCAGCAGCCAGCACCAAGAGACCCAGTACTTC; CDR3: CASSQHQETQYF